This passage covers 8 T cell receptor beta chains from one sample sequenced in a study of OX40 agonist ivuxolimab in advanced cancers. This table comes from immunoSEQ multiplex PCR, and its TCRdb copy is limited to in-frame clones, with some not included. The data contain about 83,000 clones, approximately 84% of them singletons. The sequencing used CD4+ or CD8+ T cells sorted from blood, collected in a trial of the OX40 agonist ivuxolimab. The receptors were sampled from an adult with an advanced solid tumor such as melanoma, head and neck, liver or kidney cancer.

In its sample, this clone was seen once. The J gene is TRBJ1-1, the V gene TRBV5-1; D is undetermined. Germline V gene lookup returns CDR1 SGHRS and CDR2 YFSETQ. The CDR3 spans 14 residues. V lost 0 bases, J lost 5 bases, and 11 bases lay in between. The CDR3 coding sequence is TGCGCCAGCAGCTTGGATGTTGGTGAAACTGAAGCTTTCTTT. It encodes CASSLDVGETEAFF.

The chain's CDR3 is CASSPGQGFVLLHF. The CDR3 DNA reads TGTGCCAGCTCACCGGGACAGGGTTTTGTCCTCCTCCACTTT. V usage is TRBV18 and J usage is TRBJ1-6; 9 positions agree with TRBD1. CDR1 is KGHSH, CDR2 LQKENI, per germline. With 3 bases clipped from V and 15 bases from J, the junction kept 9 bases outside the gene matches. The CDR3 runs to 14 residues. Full variable domain (rest looked up from reference TRBV18 and TRBJ1-6): NAGVMQNPRHLVRRRGQEARLRCSPMKGHSHVYWYRQLPEEGLKFMVYLQKENIIDESGMPKERFSAEFPKEGPSILRIQQVVRGDSAAYFCASSPGQGFVLLHFGNGTRLTVT.

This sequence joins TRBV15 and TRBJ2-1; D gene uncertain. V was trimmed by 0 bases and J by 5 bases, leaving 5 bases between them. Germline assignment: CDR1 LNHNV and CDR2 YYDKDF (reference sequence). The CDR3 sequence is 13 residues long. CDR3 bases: TGTGCCACCAGCAGAGATTCGGACAATGAGCAGTTCTTC. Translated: CATSRDSDNEQFF.

The CDR3 bases are TGTGCCAGCAGTGTGGGGGGTTTACGCGAGACCCAGTACTTC. Translated, it gives CASSVGGLRETQYF. The chain recombines TRBV6-1 with TRBJ2-5, with D perhaps matching TRBD2 (6 bases). The germline V gene encodes CDR1 MNHNS and CDR2 SASEGT. This CDR3 has 14 amino acids. Trimming took off 4 bases at V and 5 bases at J, with 14 bases between the two ends.

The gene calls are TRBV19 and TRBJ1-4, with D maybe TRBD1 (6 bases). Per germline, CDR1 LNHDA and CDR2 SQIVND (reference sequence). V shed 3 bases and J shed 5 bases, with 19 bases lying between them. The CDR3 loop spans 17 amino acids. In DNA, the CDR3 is TGTGCCAGTAGTATCCCGGGGTCGGGCAGGGGCAATGAAAAACTGTTTTTT. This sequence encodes CASSIPGSGRGNEKLFF.

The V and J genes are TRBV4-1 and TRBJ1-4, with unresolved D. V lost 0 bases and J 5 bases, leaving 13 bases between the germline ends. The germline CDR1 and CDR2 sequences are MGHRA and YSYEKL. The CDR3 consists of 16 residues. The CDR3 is CASSQDADSLNEKLFF. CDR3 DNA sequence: TGCGCCAGCAGCCAAGACGCGGACTCCCTAAATGAAAAACTGTTTTTT.

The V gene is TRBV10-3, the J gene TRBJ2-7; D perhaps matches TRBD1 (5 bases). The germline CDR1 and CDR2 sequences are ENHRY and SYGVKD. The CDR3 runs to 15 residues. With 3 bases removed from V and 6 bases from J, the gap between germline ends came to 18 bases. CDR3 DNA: TGTGCCATCAGTGACTCTAATGGGGCCACAGGCGAGCAGTACTTC. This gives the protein CAISDSNGATGEQYF.

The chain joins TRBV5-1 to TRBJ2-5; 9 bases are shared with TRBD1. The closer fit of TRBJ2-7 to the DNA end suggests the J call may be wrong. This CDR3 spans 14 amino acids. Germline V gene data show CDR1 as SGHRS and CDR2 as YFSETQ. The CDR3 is CASSFGTGYGEQYF. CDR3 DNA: TGCGCCAGCAGCTTCGGGACAGGGTACGGCGAGCAGTACTTC.